The sequence of this T cell receptor (beta chain) was determined in a study of blood T cell repertoires in COVID-19 (TCRdb year 2020). Notes on the research overall: Samples from collaborators originated in the United States, Italy and Spain and spanned both the acute and convalescent phases of COVID-19. The sample metadata nearly always contained a de-identified subject ID, COVID-19 status, age in years and sex. Samples came from the ongoing ImmuneRACE study (first 160 participants) plus 1,254 subjects from 6 global collaborators. The dataset comprised deeply sampled blood TCRbeta repertoires from subjects exposed to, actively infected with, or recovered from COVID-19. The prospective study material was composed of cDNA or gDNA derived from T cells, B-cell-depleted T cells, or PBMCs. Where available, HLA class I and class II types were obtained from metadata supplied by the sample provider rather than from assay-based typing. The repertoires were released in a freely available public database meant as a resource for research on the immune response to SARS-CoV-2.

As regards this clone: Its antigen target is currently unknown. Within one base of it there is no much larger clone, and no base qualities were kept.

TCRbeta CDR3 regions were amplified from genomic DNA by means of the immunoSEQ Assay, a bias-controlled multiplex PCR. As for the original processing: The number of nucleated cells in each sample was estimated by amplification of reference gene primers within the assay. To quantify the absolute abundance of each unique TCRbeta CDR3 rearrangement, sequence reads were collapsed and filtered. For each sample, productive Simpson clonality was calculated as the square root of Simpson's diversity index over productive rearrangements. Sourced from immuneACCESS, this table was stored by TCRdb with only in-frame sequences that have V and J called. A share of the clones is absent; for the studies checked, an unresolved V gene accounts for under half, and the remainder has no known explanation. V and J calls and clone size are those listed in that table; D and trimming were worked out from the DNA. The sample table holds 90,000 or so clones, of which about 89% were seen once. About 5.5% of the sample lies in the top ten.

Summary of the overall study and its limitations: Clinical and demographic metadata were provided uncurated, with the amount varying by source and participant.

One collaborating source in Seattle enrolled patients while the patients were actively infected and followed the patients over time throughout the course of disease. Collaborating institutions collected whole blood in K2EDTA tubes following their own protocols. For TCRbeta analysis, collaborators shipped samples in one of three forms: frozen whole blood, isolated PBMCs, or DNA extracted from either of those sample types. Looking up the germline V gene yields CDR1 MNHEY and CDR2 SVGAGI. From the cysteine up to the phenylalanine, the CDR3 has a length of 14 residues. The read is trimmed to its CDR3 DNA, 42 bases read in frame from base 1. Clipping removes 6 bases from V and 8 bases from J, with 8 as the unmatched junction base count.

The sample was peripheral blood. This chain is built from TRBV6-5 and TRBJ2-1; TRBD2 fits 9 bases in the junction. The source is a man aged 55 to 70 with COVID-19, enrolled during active disease. The DNA reads TGTGCCAGCAGCCCGGGACTAGCCCCCTATGAGCAGTTCTTC. The resulting protein is CASSPGLAPYEQFF.